The 5 T cell receptor beta chains presented below share a single source sample, sequenced in a study of siplizumab effects on memory and regulatory T cells (dated by TCRdb to the late 2010s). The library came from the immunoSEQ multiplex PCR assay. The table was pulled from immuneACCESS by TCRdb, which kept in-frame rearrangements only. Such tables lose some clones; where checked, under half of the loss comes from unresolved V genes, and the rest has no known cause. This sample gives about 120,000 clones in total; around 94% of them show up just once. The top ten clonotypes cover under 2% of the sample. What was sequenced was non-Treg CD4+ T cells sorted from blood. The cell subset or site label of this sample denotes: FACS-sorted unstimulated CD4+ non-regulatory T cells. Receptor source: a human donor in good health.

J is TRBJ1-4 and V is TRBV7-9; D gene uncertain. There are 15 residues in the CDR3. V dropped 2 bases and J dropped 4 bases, with 11 bases sitting between them. Germline-derived CDR1 and CDR2 are SEHNR and FQNEAQ (reference sequence). CDR3 coding DNA: TGTGCCAGCAGCTTAAGGCCGGAGCTTAATGAAAAACTGTTTTTT. The encoded protein is CASSLRPELNEKLFF. Combining the CDR3 with reference TRBV7-9 and TRBJ1-4 gives the whole variable domain DTGVSQNPRHKITKRGQNVTFRCDPISEHNRLYWYRQTLGQGPEFLTYFQNEAQLEKSRLLSDRFSAERPKGSFSTLEIQRTEQGDSAMYLCASSLRPELNEKLFFGSGTQLSVL.

Comment on this clone: One junction end disagrees with the germline gene, perhaps due to a read error. This chain links TRBV5-8 with TRBJ2-5; 15 bases agree with TRBD2. Germline V gene sequence: CDR1 SGHTS, CDR2 YDEGEE. This CDR3 contains 16 residues. The CDR3 here is CASNLGLAGGKETQYF. CDR3 coding DNA: TGTGCCAGCAACTTGGGACTAGCGGGAGGTAAAGAGACCCAGTACTTC.

The CDR3 here is CASSADWGTYTEAFF. CDR3 coding DNA: TGTGCCAGCAGCGCCGACTGGGGAACTTACACTGAAGCTTTCTTT. This chain links TRBV9 with TRBJ1-1; D gene uncertain. Germline CDR1 and CDR2: SGDLS and YYNGEE. Trimming stripped 3 bases from V and 3 bases from J, with 15 bases between. The CDR3 covers 15 residues.

The chain recombines TRBV18 with TRBJ2-1; 7 bases map to TRBD1. The germline CDR1 and CDR2 sequences are KGHSH and LQKENI. The CDR3 has 16 amino acids. The junction had 9 bases not matched to a gene; V was cut back by 1 base and J by 6 bases. The CDR3 sequence is CASSPRRDSPSNEQFF. Written as DNA, the CDR3 is TGTGCCAGCTCACCACGTAGGGACAGCCCTTCCAATGAGCAGTTCTTC.

CDR3 protein: CATSRDQNTGELFF. The DNA of the CDR3 is TGTGCCACCAGCAGGGACCAGAACACCGGGGAGCTGTTTTTT. This chain connects TRBV15 to TRBJ2-2; D ambiguous. Per the germline V gene, CDR1 is LNHNV and CDR2 is YYDKDF (reference sequence). Between the trimmed V and J ends, which lost 3 bases and 1 base, there was a span of 6 bases. This CDR3 comprises 14 residues.